What follows are 20 T cell receptor beta chains derived from one specimen sequenced in a study of shared clonotypes between healthy human individuals. The repertoire was sequenced with immunoSEQ multiplex PCR; TCRdb's copy has only in-frame clones and lacks some. The table shows approximately 2,000,000 clones, with 85% to 95% occurring only once. Input material: naive CD4+ T cells from PBMCs. Subset reported: CD45RA+ positively selected. These receptors were obtained from a man younger than 35 in good health. Some clones in this sample may be carry-over from other donors' samples.

This sequence joins TRBV5-6 and TRBJ2-1, with D perhaps matching TRBD1 (7 bases). Germline V CDR1 and CDR2: SGHDT, YYEEEE. This CDR3 region has 17 residues. Trimming pared 0 bases from V and 2 bases from J, leaving 15 bases between. The DNA for the CDR3 is TGTGCCAGCAGCTTGGGTCCTGCGGGACAGACCTACAATGAGCAGTTCTTC. Protein sequence: CASSLGPAGQTYNEQFF.

The chain joins TRBV6-1 to TRBJ2-3, with 10 bases lining up with TRBD1. The germline V gene encodes CDR1 MNHNS and CDR2 SASEGT. The CDR3 runs 14 residues. V gave up 8 bases and J gave up 2 bases; unmatched junction bases: 4. In nucleotides, the CDR3 is TGTGCCAGCGTTGACAGGGGGCTCACAGATACGCAGTATTTT. Translated, it gives CASVDRGLTDTQYF.

J is TRBJ2-3 and V is TRBV27, with D uncertain. Germline V CDR1 and CDR2: MNHEY, SMNVEV (reference sequence). This CDR3 has 16 residues. Between the trimmed V and J ends, which lost 5 bases and 1 base, there was a span of 16 bases. CDR3 amino acids: CASSPYLESRTDTQYF. The CDR3 DNA reads TGTGCCAGCAGTCCGTACTTGGAATCACGCACAGATACGCAGTATTTT.

The genes are TRBV6-4 and TRBJ2-1; 12 nucleotides agree with TRBD2. Losses at the gene ends were 9 bases for V and 0 bases for J; bases not matched to a gene: 3. CDR3 size: 15 residues. From germline, CDR1 is MRHNA and CDR2 SNTAGT. The CDR3 DNA reads TGTGCCAGAGGGACTAGCGGGCTCTCCTACAATGAGCAGTTCTTC. Translated: CARGTSGLSYNEQFF.

The chain links TRBV7-6 to TRBJ2-1; 15 bases align to TRBD2. Per the germline V gene, CDR1 is SGHVS and CDR2 is FNYEAQ. J gave up 1 base and V 3 bases, and 10 bases lay outside the gene matches. There are 20 residues in the CDR3. The CDR3 region has the DNA TGTGCCAGCAGCTTCACGTCGGGACTAGCGGGAGGCGTATCCTACAATGAGCAGTTCTTC. Its protein is CASSFTSGLAGGVSYNEQFF.

The CDR3 region is CASTSQYEQYF. For the CDR3, the DNA is TGTGCCAGCACCTCCCAGTACGAGCAGTACTTC. The chain is built from TRBV6-1 and TRBJ2-7, with unresolved D. Trimming removed 7 bases at V and 4 bases at J, with 8 bases between. CDR1 and CDR2 from the germline V gene are MNHNS and SASEGT. CDR3 length equals 11 residues.

Comments on this clone: At the DNA level, this CDR3 is encoded by other sequences in the same sample as well. This rearrangement joins TRBV28 to TRBJ1-6; D call uncertain. This CDR3 is 12 amino acids long. CDR1 MDHEN and CDR2 SYDVKM come from the germline V gene. Trimming left V 4 bases short and J 8 bases short, with 6 bases between. The CDR3: CASSSLDSPLHF. The CDR3 DNA sequence: TGTGCCAGCAGTTCGTTGGATTCACCCCTCCACTTT.

The V and J genes are TRBV10-3 and TRBJ2-2; tentatively, D is TRBD1 (6 bases). Trimming took 4 bases from V and 4 from J, leaving 22 bases between them. This CDR3 is built from 18 residues. The germline V gene has CDR1 ENHRY and CDR2 SYGVKD. This CDR3 is CAISGGIKGHRGTGELFF. The CDR3 nucleotides are TGTGCCATCAGTGGCGGAATCAAGGGACACCGAGGCACCGGGGAGCTGTTTTTT.

V and J are TRBV6-5 and TRBJ2-1; 11 bases are shared with TRBD2. Germline assignment: CDR1 MNHEY and CDR2 SVGAGI. This CDR3 spans 15 amino acids. V was clipped by 6 bases and J by 0 bases; unmatched bases: 1. CDR3 coding DNA: TGTGCCAGCAGACTAGCGGGAGCCTCCTACAATGAGCAGTTCTTC. Its protein product is CASRLAGASYNEQFF.

This sequence joins TRBV4-1 and TRBJ2-1, with a weak D call TRBD2 (6 bases). The germline V gene has CDR1 MGHRA and CDR2 YSYEKL. The CDR3 runs to 16 residues. Trimming stripped 6 bases from V and 5 bases from J, with 20 bases between. The CDR3 reads CASRSQEAGPHNEQFF. CDR3 nucleotides: TGCGCCAGCAGGTCCCAGGAAGCGGGCCCTCACAATGAGCAGTTCTTC.

This chain joins TRBV7-8 and TRBJ2-3; D not certain. V was shortened by 5 bases and J by 1 base, with 10 bases between the two germline ends. The CDR3 extends over 14 amino acids. The germline V gene encodes CDR1 SGHVS and CDR2 FQNEAQ. CDR3 in amino acids: CASSEQWGTDTQYF. In nucleotides, the CDR3 is TGTGCCAGCAGCGAGCAGTGGGGCACAGATACGCAGTATTTT.

This chain links TRBV4-3 with TRBJ1-2, with 7 bases matching TRBD1. Per the germline V gene, CDR1 is LGHNA and CDR2 is YSLEER. V was pared by 3 bases and J by 3 bases, with 7 bases of the junction left unmatched. CDR3 length: 15 residues. CDR3 DNA: TGCGCCAGCAGCCACGCCCAGACAGGGTACTATGGCTACACCTTC. Translated: CASSHAQTGYYGYTF.

The chain recombines TRBV4-2 with TRBJ1-1; D is uncertain. The ends were cut back, 3 bases at V and 3 bases at J, with 11 bases in the middle. CDR3 length equals 14 residues. Germline loops: CDR1 LGHNA, CDR2 YNFKEQ. The CDR3 here is CASSQDRSHTEAFF. The CDR3 nucleotides are TGTGCCAGCAGCCAGGACCGGTCCCACACTGAAGCTTTCTTT.

To note about this clone: At the DNA level, this CDR3 is encoded by other sequences in the same sample as well. The CDR3 loop reads CASSQQGNTEAFF. DNA for the CDR3: TGTGCCAGCAGCCAACAGGGGAACACTGAAGCTTTCTTT. The chain joins TRBV14 to TRBJ1-1, with TRBD1 as a possible D gene (5 bases). This CDR3 contains 13 residues. Trimming shortened V by 2 bases and J by 1 base, and 5 bases separated the two germline ends. From germline, CDR1 is SGHDN and CDR2 FVKESK.

The chain couples TRBV28 to TRBJ2-5; D perhaps matches TRBD2 (6 bases). Germline CDR1 and CDR2: MDHEN and SYDVKM. The V and J ends lost 1 base and 7 bases respectively, with 16 bases between them. This CDR3 spans 15 amino acids. CDR3 amino acids: CASSLLSGGLLTQYF. CDR3 nucleotide sequence: TGTGCCAGCAGTTTATTAAGCGGAGGGCTTTTGACCCAGTACTTC.

The chain employs TRBV28 and TRBJ1-2, with D possibly being TRBD1 (5 bases). V lost 3 bases and J 7 bases, leaving 15 bases between the germline ends. Germline V gives CDR1 MDHEN, CDR2 SYDVKM. The CDR3 runs to 14 residues. Written as DNA, the CDR3 is TGTGCCAGCAGTTTTGAGCCCAGGGCAGCTGGCTACACCTTC. Amino acids: CASSFEPRAAGYTF.

The chain recombines TRBV6-1 with TRBJ2-2; TRBD2 matches 7 bases. The CDR3 loop spans 14 amino acids. Germline V gives CDR1 MNHNS, CDR2 SASEGT. Trimming took 4 bases from V and 6 from J; bases not matched to a gene: 5. The CDR3 spells CASSGPGRAGELFF. The CDR3 DNA reads TGTGCCAGCAGTGGGCCAGGGAGGGCCGGGGAGCTGTTTTTT.

V is TRBV11-2 and J is TRBJ2-2, with D possibly TRBD2 on 6 matching bases. The V end lost 5 bases, the J end lost 5 bases, and 18 bases lay between the germline ends. Looked up from germline, CDR1 is SGHAT and CDR2 is FQNNGV. This CDR3 spans 16 amino acids. The CDR3 region is CASSPGEERLTGELFF. As DNA, the CDR3 is TGTGCCAGCAGCCCCGGGGAGGAGCGATTGACCGGGGAGCTGTTTTTT.

This clone was seen a few times. The genes are TRBV7-9 and TRBJ1-1, with a possible D match to TRBD1 (6 bases). The CDR3 spans 13 residues. Germline CDR1 is SEHNR and CDR2 is FQNEAQ (reference sequence). Deletions cut 7 bases from V and 11 bases from J, with 20 bases between. The CDR3 coding sequence is TGTGCCAGCAAGACCTCGGGGGCTCGGGATGCTTTCTTT. Translating gives CASKTSGARDAFF. Filled out from reference TRBV7-9 and TRBJ1-1, the complete variable domain reads DTGVSQNPRHKITKRGQNVTFRCDPISEHNRLYWYRQTLGQGPEFLTYFQNEAQLEKSRLLSDRFSAERPKGSFSTLEIQRTEQGDSAMYLCASKTSGARDAFFGQGTRLTVV.

The genes are TRBV5-6 and TRBJ2-1, with 8 bases aligning to TRBD2. The CDR3 is 16 residues long. Germline V gene sequence: CDR1 SGHDT, CDR2 YYEEEE. With 1 base clipped from V and 0 bases from J, the junction kept 3 bases outside the gene matches. The CDR3 loop is CASSLLGTSSYNEQFF. CDR3 sequence (DNA): TGTGCCAGCAGCTTGTTAGGGACTAGCTCCTACAATGAGCAGTTCTTC.